This TCR beta chain stems from a study of molecular identifiers for immune sequencing clone quantification. Study details: Four portions were sequenced after RNA from around 20,000 or 100,000 naive CD8 cells was split five ways in replicates. Study-wide results and caveats: Barcode-sharing identical TCR molecules could underestimate highly expanded clone sizes. Among around 1 million naive cells, as was reported, spiked Jurkat TCR RNA from one cell was detectable.

The bulk TCR libraries were made with methods described before and with listed TCR primers. TCRdb itself ran the PCR reads through MiXCR, one entry per CDR3 protein. The sample yields about 640,000 distinct CDR3 sequences, 20% seen once. This clonotype was seen at least ten times. What it binds is not known. This sequence was found in a human donor in good health. Some libraries in this study had Jurkat cell RNA spiked in. The sample comprised naive CD8+ T cells from blood, with Jurkat cell RNA spiked in. Subset of the sample: FACS-sorted CD8+CD4-CCR7+CD45RA+ naive T cells.

CDR3 DNA sequence: TGTGCCAGCAGACGTAACACTGAAGCTTTCTTT. Protein: CASRRNTEAFF. The rearrangement links TRBV6-2 or TRBV6-3 to TRBJ1-1; D unclear. V was pared by 6 bases and J by 2 bases, with 4 bases between. Germline CDR1 reads MNHEY; CDR2 reads SVGEGT. The CDR3 totals 11 residues.